The clone carrying this T cell receptor beta chain was observed a few times. A junction end diverges from the germline sequence, so it may reflect a read error. This sample is part of a study of blood T cell repertoires in COVID-19. The overall study: The United States, Italy and Spain were the sources of the acute and convalescent COVID-19 samples. T cells, B-cell-depleted T cells, or PBMCs provided the cDNA or gDNA that served as material.

Per the original methods: Amplification of reference gene primers was used by the study to estimate nucleated cell counts. Repertoires were generated with immunoSEQ multiplex PCR, while TCRdb's copy carries only in-frame clones and drops some. V, J and clone size are taken as reported in that table, and D and trimming were inferred from the DNA itself. The table has about 37,000 clones, around 85% seen once. The CDR3 loop spans 14 amino acids. In germline, CDR1 is SSHAT, CDR2 FNYEAQ (reference sequence). The Seattle patients, enrolled during active infection, were followed longitudinally. The genes are TRBV7-7 and TRBJ2-7; 9 bases are shared with TRBD1. This sequence was found in a man between 70 and 80 years old with COVID-19, enrolled during active disease. The sequencing input was peripheral blood. This CDR3 is CASSSGQGRNEQYF. DNA of the CDR3: TGTGCTAGCAGCTCGGGACAGGGACGCAACGAGCAGTACTTC.